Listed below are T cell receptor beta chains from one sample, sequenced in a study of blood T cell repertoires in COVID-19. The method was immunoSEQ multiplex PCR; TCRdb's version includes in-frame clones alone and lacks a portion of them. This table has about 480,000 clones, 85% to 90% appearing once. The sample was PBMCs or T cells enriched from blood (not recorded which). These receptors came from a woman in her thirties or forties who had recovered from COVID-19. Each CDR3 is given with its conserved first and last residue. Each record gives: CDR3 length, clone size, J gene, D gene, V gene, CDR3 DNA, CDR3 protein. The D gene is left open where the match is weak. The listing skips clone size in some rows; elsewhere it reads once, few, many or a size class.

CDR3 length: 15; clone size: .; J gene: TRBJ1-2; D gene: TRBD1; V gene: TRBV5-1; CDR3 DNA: TGCGCCAGCAGCTTAAGGACAGGGGGCGTCTATGGCTACACCTTC; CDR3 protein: CASSLRTGGVYGYTF
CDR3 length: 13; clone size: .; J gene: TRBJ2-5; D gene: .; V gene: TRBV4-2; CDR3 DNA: TGTGCCAGCAGCCAACCCAGTGAAGAGACCCAGTACTTC; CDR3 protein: CASSQPSEETQYF
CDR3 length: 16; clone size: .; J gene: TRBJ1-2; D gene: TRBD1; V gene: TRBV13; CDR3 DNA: TGTGCCAGCAGCTCTAACAGCGAGGACAGGATCTATGGCTACACCTTC; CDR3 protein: CASSSNSEDRIYGYTF
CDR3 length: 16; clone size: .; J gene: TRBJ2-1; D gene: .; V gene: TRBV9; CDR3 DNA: TGTGCCAGCAGCGTCCGGGACTCTCACTCCTACAATGAGCAGTTCTTC; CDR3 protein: CASSVRDSHSYNEQFF
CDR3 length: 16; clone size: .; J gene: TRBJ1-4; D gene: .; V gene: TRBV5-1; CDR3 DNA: TGCGCCAGCAGCTTTACAAACAGGGCCACTAATGAAAAACTGTTTTTT; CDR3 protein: CASSFTNRATNEKLFF
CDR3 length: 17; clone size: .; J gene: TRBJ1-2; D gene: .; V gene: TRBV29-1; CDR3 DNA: TGCAGCGTTGCATCCATCGGCGATGGGGGCAACTTTTATGGCTACACCTTC; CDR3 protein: CSVASIGDGGNFYGYTF
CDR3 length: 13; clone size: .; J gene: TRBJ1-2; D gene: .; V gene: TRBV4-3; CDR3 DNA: TGCGCCAGCAGCCAAGACAACAGCTATGGCTACACCTTC; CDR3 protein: CASSQDNSYGYTF
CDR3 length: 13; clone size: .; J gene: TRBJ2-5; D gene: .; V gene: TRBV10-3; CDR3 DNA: TGTGCCATCAGTATATCTAGTGAGGAGACCCAGTACTTC; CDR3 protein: CAISISSEETQYF
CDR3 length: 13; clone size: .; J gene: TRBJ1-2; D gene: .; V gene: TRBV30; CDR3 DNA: TGTGCCTGTGTGAGGGAATTAGTCTATGGCTACACCTTC; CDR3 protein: CACVRELVYGYTF
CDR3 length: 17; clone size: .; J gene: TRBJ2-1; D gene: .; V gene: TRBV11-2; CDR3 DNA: TGTGCCAGCAGCCCATCGGGTTATCGGGGAGACTGGAATGAGCAGTTCTTC; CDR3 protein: CASSPSGYRGDWNEQFF
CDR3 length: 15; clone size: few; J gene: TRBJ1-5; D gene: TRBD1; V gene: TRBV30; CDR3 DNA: TGTGCCTGGGCAACGACAGGGAGCCTCAATCAGCCCCAGCATTTT; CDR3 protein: CAWATTGSLNQPQHF
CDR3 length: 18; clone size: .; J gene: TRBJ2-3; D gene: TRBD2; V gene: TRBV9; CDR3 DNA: TGTGCCAGCAGCGCCGCTAGCGGGAGGCGCCCTAGCACAGATACGCAGTATTTT; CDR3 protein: CASSAASGRRPSTDTQYF
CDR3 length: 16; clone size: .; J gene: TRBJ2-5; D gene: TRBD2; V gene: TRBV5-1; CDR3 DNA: TGCGCCAGCAGCCCCGAACTAGCGGGGGTTGGGGTGATCCAGTACTTC; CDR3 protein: CASSPELAGVGVIQYF
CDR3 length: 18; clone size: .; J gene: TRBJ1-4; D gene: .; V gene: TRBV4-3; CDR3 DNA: TGCGCCAGCAGCCAAGATAGAGGAGGGGCTGCAACTAATGAAAAACTGTTTTTT; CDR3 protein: CASSQDRGGAATNEKLFF
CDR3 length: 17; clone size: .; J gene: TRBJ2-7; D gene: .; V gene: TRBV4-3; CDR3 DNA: TGCGCCAGCAGCCATCACACGGTGAGGGAGTCTATTTACGAGCAGTACTTC; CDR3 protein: CASSHHTVRESIYEQYF
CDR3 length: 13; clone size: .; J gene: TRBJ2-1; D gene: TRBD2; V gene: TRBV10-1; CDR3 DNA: TGCGCCAGTTCAGGGCGGGGGGGCAATGAGCAGTTCTTC; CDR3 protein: CASSGRGGNEQFF
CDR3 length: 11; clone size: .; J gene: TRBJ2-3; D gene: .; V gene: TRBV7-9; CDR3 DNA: TGTGCCAGCAGCTTAGAACGGGGAGGGTATTTT; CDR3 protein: CASSLERGGYF
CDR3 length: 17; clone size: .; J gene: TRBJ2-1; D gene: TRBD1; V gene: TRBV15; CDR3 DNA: TGTGCCACCAGCAGAAAATCGACCGGGACAGGGCGAAATGAGCAGTTCTTC; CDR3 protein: CATSRKSTGTGRNEQFF
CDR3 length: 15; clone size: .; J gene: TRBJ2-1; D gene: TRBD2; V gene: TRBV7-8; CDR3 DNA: TGTGCCAGCAGAGGCTCTGGGCTAGCGGGGAATGAGCAGTTCTTC; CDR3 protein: CASRGSGLAGNEQFF
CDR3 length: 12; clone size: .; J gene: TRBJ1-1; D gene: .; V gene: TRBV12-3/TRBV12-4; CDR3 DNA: TGTGCCAGCAGTCTCGGGGTGGGTGAAGCTTTCTTT; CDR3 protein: CASSLGVGEAFF
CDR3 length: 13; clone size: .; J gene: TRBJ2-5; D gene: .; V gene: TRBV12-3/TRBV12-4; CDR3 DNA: TGTGCCAGCAGTTTACAGGAAAAAGAGACCCAGTACTTC; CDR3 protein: CASSLQEKETQYF
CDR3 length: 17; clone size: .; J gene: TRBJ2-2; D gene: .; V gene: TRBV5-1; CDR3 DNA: TGCGCCAGCAGCTTGTTGGGCCAGGGTAGAAGCACCGGGGAGCTGTTTTTT; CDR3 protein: CASSLLGQGRSTGELFF
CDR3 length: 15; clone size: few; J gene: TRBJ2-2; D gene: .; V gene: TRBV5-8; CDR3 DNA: TGTGCCAGCAGCCCCAGGGGAGTAGGGACCGGGGAGCTGTTTTTT; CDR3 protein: CASSPRGVGTGELFF
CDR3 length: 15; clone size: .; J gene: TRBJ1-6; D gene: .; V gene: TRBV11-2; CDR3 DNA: TGTGCCAGCAGCTTGTCACAGGTCTTTGTTTCACCCCTCCACTTT; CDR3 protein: CASSLSQVFVSPLHF
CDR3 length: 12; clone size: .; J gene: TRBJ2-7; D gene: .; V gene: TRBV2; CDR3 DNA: TGTGCCAGCAGTGAAGCGCTTGGGCAGCAGTACTTC; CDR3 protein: CASSEALGQQYF
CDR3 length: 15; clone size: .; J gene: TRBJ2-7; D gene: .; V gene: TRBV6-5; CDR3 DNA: TGTGCCAGCAGTTACGGACTTACAGGGAACTACGAGCAGTACTTC; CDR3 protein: CASSYGLTGNYEQYF
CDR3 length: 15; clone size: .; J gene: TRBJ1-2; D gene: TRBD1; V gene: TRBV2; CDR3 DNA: TGTGCCAGCAGCGTAGACCGGGACAGGGGGCATGGCTACACCTTC; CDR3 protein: CASSVDRDRGHGYTF
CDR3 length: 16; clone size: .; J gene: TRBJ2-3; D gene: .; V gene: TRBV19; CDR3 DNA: TGTGCCAGTAGTATCTTTAGCGGAGGCGGGGCAGATACGCAGTATTTT; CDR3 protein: CASSIFSGGGADTQYF
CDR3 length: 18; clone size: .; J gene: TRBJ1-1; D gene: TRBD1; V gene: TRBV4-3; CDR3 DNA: TGCGCCAGCAGCCAATATTACAGGGGGCCCGGGGAGAACACTGAAGCTTTCTTT; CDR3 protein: CASSQYYRGPGENTEAFF
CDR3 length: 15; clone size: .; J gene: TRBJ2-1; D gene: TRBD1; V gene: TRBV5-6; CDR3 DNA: TGTGCCAGCAGCCACGGACAGGGGCCTTACAATGAGCAGTTCTTC; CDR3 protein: CASSHGQGPYNEQFF
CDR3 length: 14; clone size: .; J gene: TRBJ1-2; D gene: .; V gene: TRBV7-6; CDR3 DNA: TGTGCCAGCAGCTTAGCGCAGGGATACTATGGCTACACCTTC; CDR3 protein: CASSLAQGYYGYTF
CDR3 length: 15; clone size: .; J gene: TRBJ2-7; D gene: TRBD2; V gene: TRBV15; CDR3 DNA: TGTGCCACCAGAAGAGTAACTAGCGGGGGCTACGAGCAGTACTTC; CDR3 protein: CATRRVTSGGYEQYF
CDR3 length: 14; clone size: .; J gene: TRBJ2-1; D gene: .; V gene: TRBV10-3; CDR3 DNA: TGTGCCATCAGCCTGGGAGAGGAGAGGAATGAGCAGTTCTTC; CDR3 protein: CAISLGEERNEQFF
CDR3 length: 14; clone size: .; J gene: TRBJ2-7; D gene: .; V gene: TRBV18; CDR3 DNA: TGTGCCAGCTCACCACGCCAGGACACCTACGAGCAGTACTTC; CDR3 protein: CASSPRQDTYEQYF
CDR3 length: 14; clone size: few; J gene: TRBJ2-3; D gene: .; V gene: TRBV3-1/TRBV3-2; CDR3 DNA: TGTGCCAGCAGCTTTCGAAGAGTCACAGATACGCAGTATTTT; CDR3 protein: CASSFRRVTDTQYF
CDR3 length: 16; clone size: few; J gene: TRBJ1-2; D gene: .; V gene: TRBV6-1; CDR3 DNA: TGTGCCAGCAGTGACGAGGGCAGGGGCAGTAACTATGGCTACACCTTC; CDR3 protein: CASSDEGRGSNYGYTF
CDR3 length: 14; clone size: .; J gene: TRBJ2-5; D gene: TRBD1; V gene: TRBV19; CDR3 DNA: TGTGCCAGTAGTGCTGACAGGGCCCCAGAGACCCAGTACTTC; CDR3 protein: CASSADRAPETQYF
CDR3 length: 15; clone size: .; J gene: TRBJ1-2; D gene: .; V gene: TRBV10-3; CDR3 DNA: TGTGCCATCAGTGACCCCGGGCAACAGGGCTATGGCTACACCTTC; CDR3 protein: CAISDPGQQGYGYTF
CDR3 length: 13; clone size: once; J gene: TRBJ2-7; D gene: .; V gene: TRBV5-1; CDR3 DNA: TGCGCCACCGCACAGGGCCCCAGGTACGAGCAGTACTTC; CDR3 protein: CATAQGPRYEQYF
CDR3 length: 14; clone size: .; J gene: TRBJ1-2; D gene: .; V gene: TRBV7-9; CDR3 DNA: TGTGCCAGCACCGAGGGGGAGTCTAACTATGGCTACACCTTC; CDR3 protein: CASTEGESNYGYTF
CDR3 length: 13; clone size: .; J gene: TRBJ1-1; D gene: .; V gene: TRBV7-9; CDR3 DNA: TGTGCCAGTCAACAGGGAGGGGGCACTGAAGCTTTCTTT; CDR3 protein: CASQQGGGTEAFF
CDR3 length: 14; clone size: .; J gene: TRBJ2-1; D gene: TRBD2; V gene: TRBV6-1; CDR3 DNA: TGTGCCAGCAGTGAACTAGCGGGAGCTGGTGAGCAGTTCTTC; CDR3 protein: CASSELAGAGEQFF
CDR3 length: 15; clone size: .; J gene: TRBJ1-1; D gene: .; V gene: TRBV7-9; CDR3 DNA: TGTGCCAGCAGCTTCCCTGGGGGCGTGAACACTGAAGCTTTCTTT; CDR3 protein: CASSFPGGVNTEAFF
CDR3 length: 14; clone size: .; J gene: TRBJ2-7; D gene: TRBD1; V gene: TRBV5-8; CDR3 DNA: TGTGCCAGCAGCGCGCAAGGACAGGGCTACGAGCAGTACTTC; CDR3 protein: CASSAQGQGYEQYF
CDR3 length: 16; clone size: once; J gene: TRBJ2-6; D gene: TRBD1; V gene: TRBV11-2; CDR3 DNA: TGTGCCAGCAGCTTAGGGGGACAGTCTGGGGCCAACGTCCTGACTTTC; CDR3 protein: CASSLGGQSGANVLTF
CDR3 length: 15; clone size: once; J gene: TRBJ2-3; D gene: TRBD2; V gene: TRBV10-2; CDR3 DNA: TGCGCCAGCAGCCCCCTAGCGGGGGGCACAGATACGCAGTATTTT; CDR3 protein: CASSPLAGGTDTQYF
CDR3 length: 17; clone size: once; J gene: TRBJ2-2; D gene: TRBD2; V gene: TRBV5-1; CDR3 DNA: TGCGCCAGCAGCTTGGGCCTAGCGGGAGGGAACACCGGGGAGCTGTTTTTT; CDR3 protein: CASSLGLAGGNTGELFF
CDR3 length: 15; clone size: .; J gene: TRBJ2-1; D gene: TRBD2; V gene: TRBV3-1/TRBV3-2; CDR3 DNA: TGTGCCAGCAGCCAAGATCGTAGCGGGACCCTCCCAACGATCTTC; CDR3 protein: CASSQDRSGTLPTIF
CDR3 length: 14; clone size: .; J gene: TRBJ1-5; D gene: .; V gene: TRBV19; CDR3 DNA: TGTGCCAGTAGCGTGATTAGTAGCAATCAGCCCCAGCATTTT; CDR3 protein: CASSVISSNQPQHF
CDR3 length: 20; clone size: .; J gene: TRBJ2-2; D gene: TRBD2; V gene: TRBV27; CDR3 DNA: TGTGCCAGCAGTTTATCAGAGGAAATTTTGGGGGAGGGCCGAACCGGGGAGCTGTTTTTT; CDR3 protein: CASSLSEEILGEGRTGELFF
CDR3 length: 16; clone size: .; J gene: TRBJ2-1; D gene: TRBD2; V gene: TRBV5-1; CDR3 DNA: TGCGCCAGCAGCGGCAGACCGGGACTAGCGGGAGACGAGCAGTTCTTC; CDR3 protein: CASSGRPGLAGDEQFF
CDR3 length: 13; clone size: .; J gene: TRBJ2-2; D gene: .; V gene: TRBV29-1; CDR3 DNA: TGCAGCGCGACCGGGGGGAACACCGGGGAGCTGTTTTTT; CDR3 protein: CSATGGNTGELFF
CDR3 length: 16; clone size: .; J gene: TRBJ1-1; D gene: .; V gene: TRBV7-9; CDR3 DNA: TGTGCCAGCAGCTTAGTCGCCGGGACAAAGAACACTGAAGCTTTCTTT; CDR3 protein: CASSLVAGTKNTEAFF
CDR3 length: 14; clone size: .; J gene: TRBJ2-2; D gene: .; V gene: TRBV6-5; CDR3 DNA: TGTGCCAGCAGAAAAGGACAGAACACCGGGGAGCTGTTTTTT; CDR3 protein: CASRKGQNTGELFF
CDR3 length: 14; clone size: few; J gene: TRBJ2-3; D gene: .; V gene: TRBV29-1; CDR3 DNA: TGCAGCGTCTGGGACATCGGACGCACAGATACGCAGTATTTT; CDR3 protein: CSVWDIGRTDTQYF
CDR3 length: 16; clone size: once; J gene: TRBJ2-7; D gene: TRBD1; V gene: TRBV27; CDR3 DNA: TGTGCCAGCAGTCGCAGTCCAGGGACAGGGGAGCACGAGCAGTACTTC; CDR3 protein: CASSRSPGTGEHEQYF
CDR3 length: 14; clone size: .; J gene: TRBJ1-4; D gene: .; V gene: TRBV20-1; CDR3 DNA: TGCAGTGCTAGTGAGGCAGCAACTAATGAAAAACTGTTTTTT; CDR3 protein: CSASEAATNEKLFF